The present T cell receptor (beta chain) was sequenced within a study of blood T cell repertoires in COVID-19. At the level of the study: From the United States, Italy and Spain came samples of acute and convalescent COVID-19. T cells, B-cell-depleted T cells, or PBMCs provided the cDNA or gDNA that served as material.

Per the original methods: Researchers report that nucleated cell counts were estimated from reference gene primer amplification. Sequencing used immunoSEQ multiplex PCR; TCRdb keeps in-frame clones, though not all of them. That table furnishes V, J and clone size, whereas the DNA furnished D and trimming. The table lists some 120,000 clones, roughly 80% of them singletons, with roughly an eighth in the top ten. With 3 bases removed from V and 4 bases from J, the gap between germline ends came to 7 bases. This CDR3 has 13 residues. Per germline, CDR1 LNHDA and CDR2 SQIVND (reference sequence). This clonotype was obtained from a woman aged 25 to 39 who had recovered from COVID-19. The sequenced material came from peripheral blood. The chain couples TRBV19 to TRBJ2-1, with D possibly being TRBD2 (6 bases). The CDR3 sequence: CASSMGLYNEQFF. The CDR3 coding sequence is TGTGCCAGTAGTATGGGACTGTACAATGAGCAGTTCTTC.